This T cell receptor beta chain was retrieved from a study of T cell repertoires in cytomegalovirus infection. Study overall: HLA-C-restricted CMV epitopes, recently identified, and well-studied HLA-B-restricted ones were used by the study. It can be stated that public TCR beta signatures indicated CMV infection as well as a matching HLA type.

Points from the study as a whole: Dominating the ex vivo response were HLA-C-restricted CMV-specific TCR beta clonotypes. Of the TCR beta families, the public ones yielded a cumulative frequency that identified carriers of CMV plus the relevant HLA.

TCRdb redid the calling of the reads with MiXCR, one entry per CDR3 protein. Of 45,000 to 55,000 distinct CDR3 sequences listed, about a fifth are singletons. Per germline, CDR1 MNHEY and CDR2 SMNVEV (reference sequence). The CDR3 extends over 12 amino acids. Regarding this clonotype: The target antigen is unknown. The junction does not match germline at one end; this may be a read error.

The material was CD8+ T cells from cultured PBMCs, obtained from culture after CMV antigen stimulation. The sequence derives from a human donor in good health (CMV status not recorded). Some clones in this sample may be carry-over from other donors' samples. The chain recombines TRBV27 with TRBJ1-1; D call uncertain. For the CDR3, the DNA is TGTGCCAGCAGCCTCATGAACGCTGAAGCTTTCTTT. It encodes CASSLMNAEAFF.